This T cell receptor beta chain was sequenced in a study of blood T cell repertoires in COVID-19. Study-level information: From the United States, Italy and Spain came samples of acute and convalescent COVID-19. From T cells, B-cell-depleted T cells, or PBMCs came the material, which was cDNA or gDNA.

This CDR3 region has 15 residues. V trimming: 2 bases; J trimming: 6 bases; junction bases outside the gene matches: 5. The germline V gene has CDR1 MGHRA and CDR2 YSYEKL. Original processing methods: Quantification of nucleated cells was approximated via reference gene primer amplification. Data came from immunoSEQ multiplex PCR; TCRdb stores just in-frame clones and leaves some out. That table supplies the V and J calls and clone size; D and trimming were determined from the DNA. The table lists 55,000 to 65,000 clones, more than 85% of them singletons. The receptor was derived from a man aged 60-69 years with acute or convalescent COVID-19. Material for sequencing was peripheral blood. The rearrangement links TRBV4-1 to TRBJ2-7; 12 bases line up with TRBD2. In DNA, the CDR3 is TGCGCCAGCAGCCAATTGACTAGCGGGAGTTCCGAGCAGTACTTC. It is translated as CASSQLTSGSSEQYF.